The text below deals with one TCR beta chain. The data originate from a study of T cells in Graves' hyperthyroidism and ophthalmopathy. RNA transcripts served as the template for amplifying TCR beta CDR3 regions. The primer set for the first-round RT-PCR of the TCR CDR3 was HTBI. TCRdb used MiXCR to reprocess the multiplex PCR reads, holding one entry per CDR3 protein. The repertoire includes roughly 700,000 distinct CDR3 sequences, roughly a third of them detected once, and 31% sits in the top ten. Looked up from germline, CDR1 is SGHTA and CDR2 is FQGNSA. Trimming removed 5 bases at V and 12 bases at J, with 13 bases between. CDR3 length equals 12 residues.

Sequenced: blood. This TCR was sampled from a woman aged 40 to 50 with Graves' hyperthyroidism. V gene TRBV7-2 combines with J gene TRBJ2-2, with D possibly being TRBD1 or TRBD2 (5 bases each). DNA of the CDR3: TGTGCCAGCAGCCCCGGGGCTGGGAAGCTGTTTTTT. It encodes CASSPGAGKLFF.